Listed below are T cell receptor beta chains from one sample, sequenced in a study of cytomegalovirus exposure and HLA in healthy donors. This table comes from immunoSEQ multiplex PCR, and its TCRdb copy is limited to in-frame clones, with some not included. This table holds some 120,000 clones, 75% to 90% found once. Material: PBMCs. These receptor sequences come from a male donor in good health and CMV-seronegative. CDR3s include the opening cysteine and the closing phenylalanine or tryptophan. A D gene is named only where the DNA matches it firmly. Clone size appears in some rows only: once, few, many, or a class for an expanded clone.

J,V,size,D,CDR3,DNA
TRBJ2-2,TRBV25-1,once,TRBD1,CASSPLPGQGAIGELFF,TGTGCCAGCAGTCCACTGCCGGGACAGGGGGCTATCGGGGAGCTGTTTTTT
TRBJ2-1,TRBV27,.,TRBD2,CASSTLWEGSIYNEQFF,TGTGCCAGCAGTACCCTTTGGGAGGGTTCAATCTACAATGAGCAGTTCTTC
TRBJ2-2,TRBV2,once,TRBD2,CASPKKSASGGLNTGELFF,TGTGCCAGTCCGAAGAAGTCAGCTAGCGGGGGACTTAACACCGGGGAGCTGTTTTTT
TRBJ2-7,TRBV15,.,.,CATSPRQKSYEQYF,TGTGCCACCAGCCCCCGACAGAAATCCTACGAGCAGTACTTC
TRBJ2-1,TRBV4-1,.,TRBD1,CASSQGTGPSYNEQFF,TGCGCCAGCAGCCAAGGGACAGGGCCATCCTACAATGAGCAGTTCTTC
TRBJ1-5,TRBV6-5,.,TRBD1,CAISATGGTQPQHF,TGTGCCATCAGTGCGACAGGGGGCACTCAGCCCCAGCATTTT
TRBJ2-1,TRBV15,.,TRBD2,CATSRVREAGTKLYNEQFF,TGTGCCACCAGCAGAGTGCGGGAAGCCGGGACTAAGTTATACAATGAGCAGTTCTTC
TRBJ1-4,TRBV7-8,.,.,CASSEGVGNEKLFF,TGTGCCAGCAGCGAGGGGGTCGGTAATGAAAAACTGTTTTTT
TRBJ2-1,TRBV25-1,.,.,CASSWVASPFNEQFF,TGTGCCAGCAGCTGGGTAGCGAGCCCCTTCAATGAGCAGTTCTTC
TRBJ2-7,TRBV7-8,.,.,CASRVGTVAYEQYF,TGTGCCAGCAGGGTCGGGACTGTGGCCTACGAGCAGTACTTC
TRBJ2-7,TRBV28,.,.,CASSLYSYEQYF,TGTGCCAGCAGTTTATACAGCTACGAGCAGTACTTC
TRBJ2-1,TRBV5-6,.,.,CASSETNSPNEQFF,TGTGCCAGCAGCGAAACCAACAGCCCCAATGAGCAGTTCTTC
TRBJ1-2,TRBV19,.,TRBD1,CASNMPGTANYGYTF,TGTGCCAGTAACATGCCCGGGACAGCAAACTATGGCTACACCTTC
TRBJ2-5,TRBV7-9,once,.,CASSPGHPAGDETQYF,TGTGCCAGCAGCCCGGGACACCCCGCAGGGGATGAGACCCAGTACTTC
TRBJ1-2,TRBV19,.,TRBD1,CASIQFTGAGGYTF,TGTGCCAGTATTCAATTCACAGGGGCTGGAGGCTACACCTTC
TRBJ1-1,TRBV2,.,.,CASSEARVVPEAFF,TGTGCCAGCAGTGAGGCCAGGGTCGTACCTGAAGCTTTCTTT
TRBJ1-1,TRBV9,.,TRBD1,CASSPPTGSSFF,TGTGCCAGCAGCCCACCGACAGGGTCGTCTTTCTTT
TRBJ2-5,TRBV5-1,.,TRBD2,CASSLERGPETQYF,TGCGCCAGCAGCTTGGAGCGGGGGCCGGAGACCCAGTACTTC
TRBJ2-1,TRBV7-9,.,.,CASSLLVSVSYNEQFF,TGTGCCAGCAGCTTACTTGTCTCAGTATCGTACAATGAGCAGTTCTTC
TRBJ2-7,TRBV30,once,.,CAWSLNYEQYF,TGTGCCTGGAGTCTTAACTACGAGCAGTACTTC
TRBJ1-1,TRBV5-6,.,TRBD1,CASSLGQGHMNTEAFF,TGTGCCAGCAGCCTCGGACAGGGCCACATGAACACTGAAGCTTTCTTT
TRBJ2-2,TRBV10-1,.,TRBD2,CASGLAGEGGELFF,TGCGCCAGCGGACTAGCGGGAGAAGGCGGGGAGCTGTTTTTT
TRBJ2-5,TRBV6-6,.,TRBD2,CASSLAGGPWETQYF,TGTGCCAGCAGTCTAGCGGGAGGGCCGTGGGAGACCCAGTACTTC
TRBJ2-7,TRBV2,.,TRBD1,CASGGQGPEQYF,TGTGCCAGCGGGGGACAGGGGCCCGAGCAGTACTTC
TRBJ2-5,TRBV5-4,few,.,CASSPGYQETQYF,TGTGCCAGCAGCCCCGGGTACCAAGAGACCCAGTACTTC
TRBJ2-1,TRBV7-9,.,TRBD2,CASSHPGLAYNEQFF,TGTGCCAGCAGCCATCCGGGACTAGCCTACAATGAGCAGTTCTTC
TRBJ2-1,TRBV10-1,.,TRBD2,CASSDHTSGGGPNDEQFF,TGCGCCAGCAGTGACCACACTAGCGGGGGGGGTCCAAACGATGAGCAGTTCTTC
TRBJ2-7,TRBV2,once,.,CASSWTGEQYF,TGTGCCAGCAGTTGGACGGGGGAGCAGTACTTC
TRBJ1-1,TRBV14,.,.,CASSQAQGFYTEAFF,TGTGCCAGCAGCCAAGCGCAGGGGTTTTACACTGAAGCTTTCTTT
TRBJ2-5,TRBV9,.,TRBD2,CASSGGGGKTQYF,TGTGCCAGCAGCGGCGGGGGGGGAAAGACCCAGTACTTC
TRBJ2-2,TRBV9,.,.,CASSVEVGAVTGELFF,TGTGCCAGCAGCGTAGAGGTGGGGGCGGTTACCGGGGAGCTGTTTTTT
TRBJ1-4,TRBV7-9,.,TRBD1,CSSSSFTGTGAEKLFF,TGTTCCAGCAGCTCCTTTACCGGGACAGGGGCAGAAAAACTGTTTTTT
TRBJ2-2,TRBV25-1,.,.,CASSAPAGLAGELFF,TGTGCCAGCAGTGCCCCCGCGGGGCTTGCCGGGGAGCTGTTTTTT
TRBJ2-4,TRBV10-3,.,.,CAISESLRNSQYF,TGTGCCATCAGTGAGTCCCTCCGGAACAGTCAGTACTTC
TRBJ2-2,TRBV25-1,.,TRBD1,CASSGRTGPGELFF,TGTGCCAGCAGTGGACGGACAGGGCCCGGGGAGCTGTTTTTT
TRBJ1-2,TRBV30,.,.,CAWSVQSNYGYTF,TGTGCCTGGAGTGTACAATCTAACTATGGCTACACCTTC
TRBJ2-3,TRBV7-9,.,.,CASSPELASTDTQYF,TGTGCCAGCAGCCCAGAACTAGCTTCCACAGATACGCAGTATTTT
TRBJ2-7,TRBV7-8,.,TRBD1,CASSRSGTVVEQYF,TGTGCCAGCAGCCGATCCGGGACAGTTGTCGAGCAGTACTTC
TRBJ2-7,TRBV30,.,.,CAWNWRGTSYEQYF,TGTGCCTGGAACTGGCGGGGGACATCCTACGAGCAGTACTTC
TRBJ2-1,TRBV2,.,TRBD2,CASSRDYEIQFF,TGTGCCAGCAGCCGGGACTACGAGATCCAGTTCTTC
TRBJ1-5,TRBV28,.,.,CASSLLLLGANQPQHF,TGTGCCAGCAGTTTGCTACTACTGGGGGCAAATCAGCCCCAGCATTTT
TRBJ2-2,TRBV11-3,.,TRBD1,CASSFDRAGELFF,TGTGCCAGCAGCTTCGACAGGGCGGGGGAGCTGTTTTTT
TRBJ1-5,TRBV27,.,TRBD1,CASSLLGGAGLGNQPQHF,TGTGCCAGCAGTTTATTAGGGGGCGCAGGGTTGGGCAATCAGCCCCAGCATTTT
TRBJ2-5,TRBV27,.,.,CASSLSRVTRETQYF,TGTGCCAGCAGTTTATCGCGGGTGACAAGAGAGACCCAGTACTTC
TRBJ2-1,TRBV6-5,.,TRBD2,CASSYSTLEGTRVFF,TGTGCCAGCAGTTACTCGACCCTCGAGGGGACTAGGGTGTTCTTC
TRBJ2-1,TRBV6-6,.,.,CASSPTGSLIPHEQFF,TGTGCCAGCAGTCCCACCGGGAGCCTTATACCCCATGAGCAGTTCTTC
TRBJ1-1,TRBV5-6,.,TRBD1,CASSLRAGTGDTEAFF,TGTGCCAGCAGCTTGAGGGCCGGGACAGGGGACACTGAAGCTTTCTTT
TRBJ1-2,TRBV9,.,.,CASSTRAYGYTF,TGTGCCAGCAGCACCCGCGCCTATGGCTACACCTTC
TRBJ2-1,TRBV19,.,TRBD2,CASSIAASGSGEQFF,TGTGCCAGTAGTATAGCGGCTAGCGGGAGCGGTGAGCAGTTCTTC
TRBJ1-6,TRBV5-1,.,TRBD1,CASSTDRANSPLHF,TGCGCCAGCAGCACGGACAGGGCCAATTCACCCCTCCACTTT
TRBJ2-7,TRBV27,few,TRBD2,CASSPGLAGGALYEQYF,TGTGCCAGCAGCCCGGGACTAGCGGGGGGGGCCCTCTACGAGCAGTACTTC
TRBJ2-7,TRBV27,.,.,CASNFGGGGEQYF,TGTGCCAGCAATTTTGGGGGAGGTGGCGAGCAGTACTTC
TRBJ1-1,TRBV18,.,TRBD1,CASSPGQVVAEAFF,TGTGCCAGCTCACCGGGACAGGTGGTCGCTGAAGCTTTCTTT
TRBJ2-3,TRBV6-1,once,TRBD2,CASSEHGGFTDTQYF,TGTGCCAGCAGTGAACACGGGGGGTTCACAGATACGCAGTATTTT
TRBJ2-2,TRBV6-4,.,.,CASSDGDTGELFF,TGTGCCAGCAGTGACGGAGACACCGGGGAGCTGTTTTTT
TRBJ1-2,TRBV28,.,.,CASSPTTGTNYGYTF,TGTGCCAGCAGCCCCACGACAGGCACTAACTATGGCTACACCTTC
TRBJ2-5,TRBV2,.,TRBD2,CASGEGGETQYF,TGTGCCAGCGGTGAGGGAGGGGAGACCCAGTACTTC
TRBJ2-7,TRBV5-5,.,TRBD2,CASSFGTSGEGEQYF,TGTGCCAGCAGCTTCGGGACTAGCGGGGAAGGCGAGCAGTACTTC
TRBJ1-3,TRBV19,.,TRBD1,CASGDRAVNTIYF,TGTGCCAGTGGGGACAGGGCGGTAAACACCATATATTTT